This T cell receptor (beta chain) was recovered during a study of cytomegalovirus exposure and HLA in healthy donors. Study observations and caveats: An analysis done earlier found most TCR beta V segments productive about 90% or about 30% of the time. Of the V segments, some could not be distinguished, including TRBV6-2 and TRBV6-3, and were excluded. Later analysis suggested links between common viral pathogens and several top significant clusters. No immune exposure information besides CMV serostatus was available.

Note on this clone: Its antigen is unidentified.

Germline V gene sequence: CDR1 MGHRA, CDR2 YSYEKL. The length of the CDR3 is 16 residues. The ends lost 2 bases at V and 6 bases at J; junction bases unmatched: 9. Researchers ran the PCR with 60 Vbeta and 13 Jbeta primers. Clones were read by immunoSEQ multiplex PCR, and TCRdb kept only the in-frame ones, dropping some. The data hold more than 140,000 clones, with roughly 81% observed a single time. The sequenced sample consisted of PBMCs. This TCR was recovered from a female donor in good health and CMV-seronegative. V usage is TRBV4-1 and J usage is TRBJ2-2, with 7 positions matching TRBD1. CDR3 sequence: CASSQRQGFRSGELFF. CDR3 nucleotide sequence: TGCGCCAGCAGCCAACGACAGGGTTTTCGATCCGGGGAGCTGTTTTTT.